These T cell receptor beta chains were read from a single sample in a study of regulatory T cells in long-lasting Graves disease. MiXCR, run by TCRdb on the multiplex PCR reads, gives a single entry per CDR3 protein. The sample lists about 460,000 distinct CDR3 sequences, 22% occurring once. This sample comprised peripheral blood mononuclear cells (PBMCs), obtained when the disease was refractory, from a patient treated with antithyroid drugs. The origin of the receptors is a female donor with Graves disease. The CDR3 runs from the conserved cysteine through the conserved F or W. Each record gives: J gene, D gene, V gene, clone size, CDR3 DNA, CDR3 protein. The D gene is left open where the match is weak. Size tells how often a clone was seen (once, few, many) or the class of an expanded clone, and some rows leave it out.

>TRBJ1-5|-|TRBV19|few
TGTGCCAGTAGTATGACAGGTCGCAATCAGCCCCAGCATTTT
CASSMTGRNQPQHF
>TRBJ1-1|-|TRBV20-1|-
TGCAGTGCTAGTCAGAACACTGAAGCTTTCTTT
CSASQNTEAFF
>TRBJ2-4|-|TRBV29-1|many
TGCAGCGTTGAAGATGGGGGAGACAAAAACATTCAGTACTTC
CSVEDGGDKNIQYF
>TRBJ2-2|-|TRBV20-1|-
TGCAGTGCTAGTTCCAGTTACACCGGGGAGCTGTTTTTT
CSASSSYTGELFF
>TRBJ1-2|-|TRBV11-2|many
TGTGCCAGCAGCTTAGAACAGTTCTATGGCTACACCTTC
CASSLEQFYGYTF
>TRBJ1-6|-|TRBV19|few
TGTGCCAGTAGTATAGATGGGTTTTCACCCCTCCACTTT
CASSIDGFSPLHF
>TRBJ2-7|-|TRBV11-3|-
TGTGCCAGCAGCTTAGAAGCAGGGACCTACGAGCTGTACTTC
CASSLEAGTYELYF
>TRBJ1-6|-|TRBV28|many
TGTGCCAGCAGGGTCCAGGAAACCTATAATTCACCCCTCCACTTT
CASRVQETYNSPLHF
>TRBJ1-4|-|TRBV24-1|many
TGTGCCACCAGTGATTTAATGAGTGCAACTAATGAAAAACTGTTTTTT
CATSDLMSATNEKLFF
>TRBJ1-5|TRBD1|TRBV12-3/TRBV12-4|many
TGTGCCAGCAGCCGGGACAGGGCGAGTCAGCCCCAGCATTTT
CASSRDRASQPQHF
>TRBJ2-7|-|TRBV7-2|many
TGTGCCAGCAGCTCCAACCGCGGGGCCTACGAGCAGTACTTC
CASSSNRGAYEQYF
>TRBJ1-5|-|TRBV11-2|many
TGTGCCAGCAGCGGGGAGGATCAGCCCCAGCATTTT
CASSGEDQPQHF
>TRBJ2-7|TRBD2|TRBV7-9|-
TGTGCCAGCAGCTTAGCCCTCCTAGCGGGGGATACCATAATCGAGCAGTACTTC
CASSLALLAGDTIIEQYF
>TRBJ1-1|-|TRBV29-1|many
TGCAGCGTTCGGGGCAGATTCACTGAAGCTTTCTTT
CSVRGRFTEAFF
>TRBJ2-3|-|TRBV2|-
TGTGCCAGCAGCCTTAGCCTCACAGATACGCAGTATTTT
CASSLSLTDTQYF
>TRBJ2-7|-|TRBV6-5|-
TGTGCCAGCAGTTACGAGGGGGGGGGCTCCTACGAGCAGTACTTC
CASSYEGGGSYEQYF
>TRBJ1-5|-|TRBV6-1|many
TGTGCCAGCAGTCACACAGGGTATAGCAATCAGCCCCAGCATTTT
CASSHTGYSNQPQHF
>TRBJ1-3|-|TRBV12-3/TRBV12-4|many
TGTGCCGGTATGAGGCTGGGGTCCGGAAACACCATATATTTT
CAGMRLGSGNTIYF
>TRBJ2-4|-|TRBV20-1|-
TGCAGTGCTAGATCCCCGGGATCTCGAAGCGACATTCAGTACTTC
CSARSPGSRSDIQYF
>TRBJ1-5|-|TRBV2|many
TGTGCCAGCACCATTGGGGGGGCTGGCAATCAGCCCCAGCATTTT
CASTIGGAGNQPQHF
>TRBJ1-1|-|TRBV12-3/TRBV12-4|many
TGTGCCAGCATCCCAGGGGAAACTGAAGCTTTCTTT
CASIPGETEAFF
>TRBJ1-1|-|TRBV20-1|-
TGCAGTGCTCAACTCCTGGGAGGGGGGATCACTGAAGCTTTCTTT
CSAQLLGGGITEAFF
>TRBJ1-6|-|TRBV2|many
TGTGCCAGCACGTATCACTCAGGGGTAGGGTCACCCCTCCACTTT
CASTYHSGVGSPLHF
>TRBJ1-1|-|TRBV20-1|-
TGCAGTGCTAGGAACAGAGACTACACTGAAGCTTTCTTT
CSARNRDYTEAFF
>TRBJ2-7|-|TRBV6-1|-
TGTGCCAGCAGCCCTCAAAGGTACTTC
CASSPQRYF
>TRBJ1-4|TRBD1|TRBV6-1|few
TGTGCCAGCAGTGTCAGGGGGGGGCAGTCAACTAATGAAAAACTGTTTTTT
CASSVRGGQSTNEKLFF
>TRBJ1-2|-|TRBV6-1|many
TGTGCCAGCAGGCAGGACCATGGCTACACCTTC
CASRQDHGYTF
>TRBJ1-2|-|TRBV28|many
TGTGCCAGCAGCTTAGCAGGGAACTATGGCTACACCTTC
CASSLAGNYGYTF
>TRBJ2-4|-|TRBV19|-
TGTGCCAGTAGTATATCGACAGACATCATAGCCAAAAACATTCAGTACTTC
CASSISTDIIAKNIQYF
>TRBJ2-2|-|TRBV6-2/TRBV6-3|-
TGTGCCAGCAGTTACGGGGTTTCCGGGGAGCTGTTTTTT
CASSYGVSGELFF
>TRBJ1-1|-|TRBV10-3|-
TGTGCCATCACGAGCAGGGAAGAGACTGAAGCTTTCTTT
CAITSREETEAFF
>TRBJ2-7|TRBD2|TRBV7-2|-
TGTGCCAGCAGCTTAGTGGCCCTAGCGGGGGGTTACGAGCAGTACTTC
CASSLVALAGGYEQYF
>TRBJ2-2|-|TRBV9|-
TGTGCCAGCAGCCCTATGCGAAGTACCGGGGAGCTGTTTTTT
CASSPMRSTGELFF
>TRBJ2-1|TRBD2|TRBV2|-
TGTGCCAGCAGTGAAGATCGGGGAGGGCGTCGCAATGAGCAGTTCTTC
CASSEDRGGRRNEQFF
>TRBJ2-5|TRBD1|TRBV6-1|many
TGTGCCATCAGTCTCGGACAGGTCCAAGAGACCCAGTACTTC
CAISLGQVQETQYF
>TRBJ1-4|-|TRBV20-1|many
TGCAGTGCCAGACCCGGGGGATTTATTGAAAAACTGTTTTTT
CSARPGGFIEKLFF
>TRBJ1-2|-|TRBV28|many
TGTGCCAGCAGCTCCAACAATTATGGCTACACCTTC
CASSSNNYGYTF
>TRBJ2-7|-|TRBV7-9|many
TGTGCCAGCAGCTTATCCCAGTCCTACGAGCAGTACTTC
CASSLSQSYEQYF
>TRBJ1-1|-|TRBV5-1|few
TGCGCCAGCAGTGCGGGGCCCGAAGCTTTCTTT
CASSAGPEAFF
>TRBJ1-5|TRBD1|TRBV9|-
TGTGCCAGCAGCGCAAAAGGGACAGCCAATCAGCCCCAGCATTTT
CASSAKGTANQPQHF
>TRBJ1-1|-|TRBV2|few
TGTGCCAGCAGTGAGCGAACGACCGGTTGGAAAAACACTGAAGCTTTCTTT
CASSERTTGWKNTEAFF
>TRBJ2-1|TRBD2|TRBV6-2/TRBV6-3|-
TGTGCCGTCGACCCGGGACTAGCGGGAGAAGGGGTAAGCAATGAGCAGTTCTTC
CAVDPGLAGEGVSNEQFF
>TRBJ2-7|TRBD1|TRBV19|-
TGTGCCACTACCCAGGGGGCGCCCTTCGAGCAGTACTTC
CATTQGAPFEQYF
>TRBJ2-1|-|TRBV19|-
TGTGCCAGTAGTATAGTCGCTACGTACAATGAGCAGTTCTTC
CASSIVATYNEQFF
>TRBJ2-5|-|TRBV11-2|many
TGTGCCAGCAGCTTACGGGGGACCGGGTCAGAGACCCAGTACTTC
CASSLRGTGSETQYF
>TRBJ1-5|-|TRBV6-1|many
TGTGCCAGCAAAAAGGGCAGGGAGCCCCTTTATAGCAATCAGCCCCAGCATTTT
CASKKGREPLYSNQPQHF
>TRBJ2-6|-|TRBV6-1|-
TGTGCCAGCAGCCACCATCAGGGTACTGGGGCCAACGTCCTGACTTTC
CASSHHQGTGANVLTF
>TRBJ2-7|-|TRBV10-3|-
TGTGCCACCCTGGACACCTACGAGCAGTACTTC
CATLDTYEQYF
>TRBJ1-2|-|TRBV20-1|few
TGCAGTGCCTCCGGGCCAGCAGGGTATGGCTACACCTTC
CSASGPAGYGYTF
>TRBJ1-6|-|TRBV2|many
TGTGCCAGCAGGAGACAGAAAAGCTCCTATAATTCACCCCTCCACTTT
CASRRQKSSYNSPLHF
>TRBJ1-6|-|TRBV2|many
TGTGCCAGCATGAGACAGCCGTCCTATAATTCACCCCTCCACTTT
CASMRQPSYNSPLHF
>TRBJ2-4|-|TRBV11-1|-
TGTGCCAGCAGCTTACAACGGGGGCCTATCATACGAGCCAAAAACATTCAGTACTTC
CASSLQRGPIIRAKNIQYF
>TRBJ2-7|TRBD1|TRBV7-2|-
TGTGCCAGCAGCTTAGGGGACAGGGCTCGGTACGAGCAGTACTTC
CASSLGDRARYEQYF